The TCR beta chain under discussion was sequenced for a study of shared clonotypes between healthy human individuals. Naive CD8 cells were CD45RO-negative, positively selected for CCR7, excluding terminally differentiated effector memory CD45RA+ cells. General study points: Apart from blood, nothing was sampled; tissue repertoires likely differ. When compared with the clonotypes that were shared by all four sorted-subset donors, the non-shared clonotypes turned out to have lower generation probabilities.

With respect to this clone: The antigen remains unidentified. Other DNA sequences in this sample translate to the same CDR3.

The CDR3 totals 13 residues. Germline V gene data show CDR1 as SGHDN and CDR2 as FVKESK. V lost 4 bases to trimming and J lost 4 bases, with 7 bases between them. Assay: immunoSEQ multiplex PCR; the TCRdb copy retains only in-frame clones and omits some. The sample contains about 2,100,000 clones, 90% to 95% of which appear only once. Sample: naive CD8+ T cells from PBMCs. The clonotype originates from a man between 18 and 29 years old in good health. Some clones in this sample may be carry-over from other donors' samples. This chain connects TRBV14 to TRBJ2-2; the D is unclear. The CDR3 nucleotides are TGTGCCAGCAGCCCCACCCTCACCGGGGAGCTGTTTTTT. Encoded protein: CASSPTLTGELFF.